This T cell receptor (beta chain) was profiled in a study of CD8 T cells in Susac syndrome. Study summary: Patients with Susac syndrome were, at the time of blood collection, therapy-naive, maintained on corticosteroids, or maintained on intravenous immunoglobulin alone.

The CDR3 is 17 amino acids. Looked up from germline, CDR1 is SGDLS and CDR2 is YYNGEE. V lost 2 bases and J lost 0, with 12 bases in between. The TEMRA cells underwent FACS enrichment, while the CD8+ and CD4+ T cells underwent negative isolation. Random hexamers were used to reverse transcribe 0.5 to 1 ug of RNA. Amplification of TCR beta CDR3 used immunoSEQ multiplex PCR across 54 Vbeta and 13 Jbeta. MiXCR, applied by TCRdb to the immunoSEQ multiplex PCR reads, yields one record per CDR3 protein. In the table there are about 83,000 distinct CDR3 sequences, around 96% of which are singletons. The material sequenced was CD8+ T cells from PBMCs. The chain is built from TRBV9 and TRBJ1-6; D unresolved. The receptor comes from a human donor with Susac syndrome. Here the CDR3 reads CASSVTAMSSYNSPLHF. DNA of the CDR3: TGTGCCAGCAGCGTCACGGCTATGAGCTCCTATAATTCACCCCTCCACTTT. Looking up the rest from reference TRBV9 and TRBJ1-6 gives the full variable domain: DSGVTQTPKHLITATGQRVTLRCSPRSGDLSVYWYQQSLDQGLQFLIQYYNGEERAKGNILERFSAQQFPDLHSELNLSSLELGDSALYFCASSVTAMSSYNSPLHFGNGTRLTVT.